This TCR beta chain was retrieved from a study of shared clonotypes between healthy human individuals (dated by TCRdb to the early 2020s). About the full investigation: A few men and two women, aged 18 to 49 years, made up the cohort. Each donor's leukapheresis produced roughly between about 0.8 and 10 billion PBMCs. Per donor, three plates each were used for CD4 naive and CD4 memory, two for CD8 naive, and one for CD8 memory. To increase sequencing depth and limit assay-specific biases, different laboratories used diverse techniques to prepare libraries and sequence TCR repertoires. The study deeply sequenced blood TCR repertoires of about five healthy adults to estimate repertoire size and the extent of clonotype sharing between individuals. Findings and caveats that apply to the study as a whole: Pairwise subsampling indicated that sequencing depth was expected to affect the degree of clonotype sharing among donors. Sharing across a handful of donors was observed for about 4.8% of naive CD4, over 3% of naive CD8, over 2% of memory CD4, and roughly 0.43% of memory CD8 clonotypes. Compared with non-shared clonotypes, the clonotypes found in all four sorted-subset donors had higher generation probabilities. Sampling was restricted to blood, and TCR repertoires in tissues likely differ from the TCR repertoires found in blood. Larger estimated clonotype richness was generally found for naive subsets than for memory subsets. Because the study included only a small number of donors, the genetic and exposure-history diversity represented was limited. Even with the large sequencing depth, rarefaction of the sorted-subset datasets indicated that sequencing was incomplete.

Taken from the germline V gene, the CDR1 and CDR2 loops are SGHRS and YFSETQ. Trimming costs V 0 bases and J 5 bases, and their ends lie 14 bases apart. The CDR3 goes from the cysteine to the phenylalanine over 16 residues. Of all the DNA, just the CDR3 is kept, 48 bases in frame from base 1. Using the deep immunoSEQ assay, TCR CDR3 regions were amplified from genomic DNA by multiplex PCR. Genomic DNA extracted from each cell subset was distributed evenly over all wells of several immunoSEQ 96-well plates, and each plate served as one replicate. For sorted subsets, 200 to 250 ng genomic DNA, equal to some 30,000 T cell genomes, was loaded into each replicate PCR. Purified libraries were measured with a Qubit 3.0 fluorometer, size-checked on a Bioanalyzer 2100, and measured again with the KAPA Library Quantification kit. A separate single-read 150-cycle Illumina NextSeq 550 flow cell was used to sequence each immunoSEQ 96-well plate. The study's own analysis went as follows. Because the immunoSEQ output held only junctional sequences and lacked quality scores, the filtering could not match the filtering applied to full-length reads. To assign V/J genes and CDR3, sequences were annotated using PyIR, a Python wrapper for IgBLAST v1.9, with IMGT germline references. Reads were filtered out if the reads had weak V/J assignments (E-value above 1e-6), no CDR3, stop codons, out-of-frame junctions, or ambiguous translated residues. V3J clonotypes were defined as sequences sharing an identical inferred V gene, J gene, and CDR3 amino acid sequence. The percentage overlap between two repertoires was calculated by dividing the number of shared unique clonotypes by the size of the smaller repertoire. Repertoire richness was assessed with RTK rarefaction, the Chao1 estimator, and Recon v2.1 estimates of unobserved clonotypes. Generation probabilities for all TCRbeta clonotypes obtained by the gDNA method from a handful of donors were computed using OLGA. TCRdb mirrors the immuneACCESS table, restricted to in-frame sequences. Some clones are absent from its copies; in checked studies, under half trace to an unresolved V gene, and the reason for the others is unknown. D and trimming come from the DNA, and the V and J calls and clone size come from that table. The sample table records some 2,400,000 clones; around 95% of these occur just once. The ten largest clones add up to roughly 0.13% of the sample.

Concerning this clone itself: Its target antigen remains unknown. No quality values exist for individual bases; no much larger clone is one base distant.

The donors were healthy, HIV-negative adults who had no recently reported acute infections or vaccinations. Every donor was a Caucasian adult living in Nashville, Tennessee, USA. Magnetic negative selection was used to enrich CD4+ T cells, after which naive cells were positively selected on CD45RA and the negative fraction became the memory subset. After blood collection by leukapheresis, PBMCs were isolated using Ficoll-Histopaque density gradient centrifugation and then cryopreserved in the vapor phase of liquid nitrogen. Analytical flow cytometry was used to check the purity and quantity of every magnetically sorted T cell population. From each sorted fraction, genomic DNA was isolated and quantified by UV absorbance on a Nanodrop 2000c.

Material: naive CD4+ T cells sorted from blood. The cell subset or site label corresponds to: CD45RA+ positively selected. The clonotype was recovered from a man between 18 and 35 years old in good health. The V gene is TRBV5-1 and the J gene is TRBJ2-2, with a tentative D gene TRBD2 over 6 matching bases. DNA sequence: TGCGCCAGCAGCTTGGATGGCGCGGGACGAACCGGGGAGCTGTTTTTT. The encoded protein is CASSLDGAGRTGELFF.